This T cell receptor (beta chain) was retrieved from a study of T-cell reconstitution after alpha-beta-depleted transplantation in children. Unique molecular identifiers were built into the TCRbeta library. A single record per CDR3 protein comes from TCRdb applying MiXCR to the PCR reads. This sample has about 980,000 distinct CDR3 sequences, with around 30% found just once. This CDR3 has 17 amino acids. The germline gives CDR1 KGHDR, CDR2 SFDVKD. V was cut by 3 bases and J by 4 bases, with 17 bases left in between. The source material was PBMCs, mostly from graft donor cells, sampled 360 days after TCRalphabeta/CD19-depleted stem cell transplant. This clonotype was sampled from a boy under three years old who had a stem cell transplant for SCID, so the T cells may come from the graft donor. The chain couples TRBV24-1 to TRBJ2-2, with a possible D match to TRBD1 (6 bases). The CDR3 sequence is CATSDQVRDTPTGELFF. The CDR3 nucleotides are TGTGCCACCAGTGATCAGGTCCGGGACACCCCCACCGGGGAGCTGTTTTTT.